The T cell receptor beta chain described here comes from a study of control samples from healthy donors and cancer patients. The CDR3 runs to 17 residues. Trimming at V came to 3 bases and at J to 1 base, leaving 12 bases not matched to a gene. Germline loops: CDR1 SGHRS, CDR2 YFSETQ. Some clones are missing from TCRdb's copy, which holds only in-frame ones; the method was immunoSEQ multiplex PCR. The sample contains just under 75,000 clones, roughly 87% of which appear only once. Sequenced input: blood. V gene TRBV5-1 combines with J gene TRBJ1-1; 7 nucleotides line up with TRBD1. The clonotype was recovered from a woman in her forties or fifties in good health. CDR3 protein: CASSSGTASWGNTEAFF. Here the CDR3 DNA reads TGCGCCAGCAGCTCCGGGACAGCGAGTTGGGGGAACACTGAAGCTTTCTTT.